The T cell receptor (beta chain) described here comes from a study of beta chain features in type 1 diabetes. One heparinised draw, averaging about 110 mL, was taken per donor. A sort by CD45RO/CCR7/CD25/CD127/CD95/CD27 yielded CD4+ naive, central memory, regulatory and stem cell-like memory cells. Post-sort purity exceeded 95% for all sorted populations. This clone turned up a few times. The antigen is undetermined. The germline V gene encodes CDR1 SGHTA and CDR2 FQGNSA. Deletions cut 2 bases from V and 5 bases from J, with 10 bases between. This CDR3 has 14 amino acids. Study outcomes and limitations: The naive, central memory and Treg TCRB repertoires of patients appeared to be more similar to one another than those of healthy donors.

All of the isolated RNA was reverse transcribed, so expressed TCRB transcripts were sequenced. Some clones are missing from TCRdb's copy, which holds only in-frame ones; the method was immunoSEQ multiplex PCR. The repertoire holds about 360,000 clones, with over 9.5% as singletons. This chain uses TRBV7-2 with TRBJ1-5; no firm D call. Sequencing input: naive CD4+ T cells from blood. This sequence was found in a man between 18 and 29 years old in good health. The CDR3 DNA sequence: TGTGCCAGCAGCTTATATTACGGAGATCAGCCCCAGCATTTT. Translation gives CASSLYYGDQPQHF.